The rows below give T cell receptor beta chains drawn from one sample of a study of OX40 agonist ivuxolimab in advanced cancers. TCRdb keeps only in-frame clones here, not all; method: immunoSEQ multiplex PCR. The sample includes some 14,000 clones, 76% of them seen just once. Here the sequenced sample was CD4+ or CD8+ T cells sorted from blood, taken in a trial of the OX40 agonist ivuxolimab. The receptors here all came from an adult with an advanced solid tumor such as melanoma, head and neck, liver or kidney cancer. CDR3s include the opening cysteine and the closing phenylalanine or tryptophan. Each record gives: V gene, J gene, D gene, clone size, CDR3 DNA, CDR3 protein. The D gene is left open where the match is weak. Some rows have no size entry. The others give once, few or many, or a class for an expanded clone.

v_call: TRBV6-5; j_call: TRBJ2-5; d_call: TRBD2; clone_size: .; cdr3_nt: TGTGCCAGCAGTTACTCGCGGGGGGGCCTAGAGACCCAGTACTTC; cdr3_aa: CASSYSRGGLETQYF
v_call: TRBV19; j_call: TRBJ2-7; d_call: TRBD1; clone_size: .; cdr3_nt: TGTGCCAGTAGCCTCGTGACAGGGGGCTACGAGCAGTACTTC; cdr3_aa: CASSLVTGGYEQYF
v_call: TRBV5-1; j_call: TRBJ1-1; d_call: .; clone_size: few; cdr3_nt: TGCGCCAGCACCTCTTGGCAGGGTAAGAACACTGAAGCTTTCTTT; cdr3_aa: CASTSWQGKNTEAFF
v_call: TRBV4-3; j_call: TRBJ1-6; d_call: .; clone_size: .; cdr3_nt: TGCGCCAGCAGCCCCTCGCAGGGGTGGATGTCACCCCTCCACTTT; cdr3_aa: CASSPSQGWMSPLHF
v_call: TRBV10-2; j_call: TRBJ2-7; d_call: .; clone_size: .; cdr3_nt: TGCGCCAGCAGTATCGACAGGGACTATGGTGAGCAGTACTTC; cdr3_aa: CASSIDRDYGEQYF
v_call: TRBV11-2; j_call: TRBJ2-7; d_call: .; clone_size: .; cdr3_nt: TGTGCCAGCAGCTTAGATCGGGCCGCAGGCTCCTACGAGCAGTACTTC; cdr3_aa: CASSLDRAAGSYEQYF
v_call: TRBV4-1; j_call: TRBJ2-3; d_call: TRBD2; clone_size: .; cdr3_nt: TGCGCCAGCAGCCGCTACACTAGCGGGGCCACAGATACGCAGTATTTT; cdr3_aa: CASSRYTSGATDTQYF
v_call: TRBV19; j_call: TRBJ1-1; d_call: .; clone_size: .; cdr3_nt: TGTGCCAGTAGTATAAGAGATACTGTGAACACTGAAGCTTTCTTT; cdr3_aa: CASSIRDTVNTEAFF
v_call: TRBV7-6; j_call: TRBJ1-1; d_call: TRBD1; clone_size: .; cdr3_nt: TGTGCCAGCAGCTTACGGCCTTTGGGGACAGGGGTTAACACTGAAGCTTTCTTT; cdr3_aa: CASSLRPLGTGVNTEAFF
v_call: TRBV7-6; j_call: TRBJ1-4; d_call: TRBD1; clone_size: medium-sized; cdr3_nt: TGTGCCAGCAGCCCCTCAGGGGGCCCTAATGAAAAACTGTTTTTT; cdr3_aa: CASSPSGGPNEKLFF
v_call: TRBV27; j_call: TRBJ2-7; d_call: .; clone_size: .; cdr3_nt: TGTGCCAGCAGTTTAAGGGGGACCAGTGACAAGCAGTACTTC; cdr3_aa: CASSLRGTSDKQYF
v_call: TRBV7-2; j_call: TRBJ2-3; d_call: .; clone_size: .; cdr3_nt: TGTGCCAGCTCAAGAGATACGCAGTATTTT; cdr3_aa: CASSRDTQYF
v_call: TRBV27; j_call: TRBJ2-1; d_call: .; clone_size: .; cdr3_nt: TGTGCCAGCAGTTCTTTTATAGGGAGTGAGCAGTTCTTC; cdr3_aa: CASSSFIGSEQFF
v_call: TRBV5-4; j_call: TRBJ1-2; d_call: .; clone_size: few; cdr3_nt: TGTGCCAGCAGTCGCAATGGCGGCTACACCTTC; cdr3_aa: CASSRNGGYTF
v_call: TRBV7-9; j_call: TRBJ1-5; d_call: .; clone_size: once; cdr3_nt: TGTGCCAGCAGTGAATACAGGGGCAATCAGCCCCAGCATTTT; cdr3_aa: CASSEYRGNQPQHF
v_call: TRBV5-4; j_call: TRBJ1-2; d_call: .; clone_size: once; cdr3_nt: TGTGCCAGCAACTCAAGGGGCACCTATGGCTACACCTTC; cdr3_aa: CASNSRGTYGYTF
v_call: TRBV11-3; j_call: TRBJ2-3; d_call: .; clone_size: few; cdr3_nt: TGTGCCAGCAGCTTAGTCCAGAGAGATACGCAGTATTTT; cdr3_aa: CASSLVQRDTQYF
v_call: TRBV15; j_call: TRBJ1-2; d_call: .; clone_size: .; cdr3_nt: TGTGCCACCAGCAGAGGGGTCCAACTCTATGGCTACACCTTC; cdr3_aa: CATSRGVQLYGYTF
v_call: TRBV4-2; j_call: TRBJ1-6; d_call: .; clone_size: .; cdr3_nt: TGTGCCAGCAGCCAGGTCGACGGGGGGTATAATTCACCCCTCCACTTT; cdr3_aa: CASSQVDGGYNSPLHF